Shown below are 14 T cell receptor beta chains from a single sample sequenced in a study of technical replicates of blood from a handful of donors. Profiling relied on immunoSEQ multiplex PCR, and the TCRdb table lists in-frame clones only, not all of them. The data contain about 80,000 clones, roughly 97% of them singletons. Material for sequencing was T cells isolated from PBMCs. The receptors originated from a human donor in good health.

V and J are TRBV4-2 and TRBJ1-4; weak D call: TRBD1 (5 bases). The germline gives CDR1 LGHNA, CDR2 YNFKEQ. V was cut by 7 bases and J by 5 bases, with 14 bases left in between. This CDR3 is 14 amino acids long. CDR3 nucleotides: TGTGCCAGCACCGTTGAGCAGGGAAATGAAAAACTGTTTTTT. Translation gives CASTVEQGNEKLFF.

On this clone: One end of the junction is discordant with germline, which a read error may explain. Here the CDR3 DNA reads TGTGCCAGCAGTTACAGGGGCGACGGATTAAGGTTC. Protein sequence: CASSYRGDGLRF. The chain uses TRBV6-5 and TRBJ2-7; D might be TRBD1 (5 bases). This CDR3 comprises 12 residues. Germline V CDR1 and CDR2: MNHEY, SVGAGI.

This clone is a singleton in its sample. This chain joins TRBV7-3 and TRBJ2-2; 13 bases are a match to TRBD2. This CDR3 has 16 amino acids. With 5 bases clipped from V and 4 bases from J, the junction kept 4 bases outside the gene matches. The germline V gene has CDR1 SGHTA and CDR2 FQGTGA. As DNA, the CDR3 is TGTGCCAGCAGCACAGGACTAGCGGGAGCCACCGGGGAGCTGTTTTTT. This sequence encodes CASSTGLAGATGELFF.

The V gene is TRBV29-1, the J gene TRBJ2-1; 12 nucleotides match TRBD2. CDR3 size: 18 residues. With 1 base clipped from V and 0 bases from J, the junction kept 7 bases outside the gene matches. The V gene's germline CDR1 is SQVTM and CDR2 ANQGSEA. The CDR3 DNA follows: TGCAGCGTTGAAGGGACTAGCGGGATTGGAAGCTCCTACAATGAGCAGTTCTTC. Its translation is CSVEGTSGIGSSYNEQFF.

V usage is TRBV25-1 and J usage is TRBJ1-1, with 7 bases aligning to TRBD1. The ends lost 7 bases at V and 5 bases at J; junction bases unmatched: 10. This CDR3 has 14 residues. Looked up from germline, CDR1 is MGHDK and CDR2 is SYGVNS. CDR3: CASKITGEATEAFF. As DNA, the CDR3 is TGTGCCAGCAAAATAACAGGGGAGGCAACTGAAGCTTTCTTT.

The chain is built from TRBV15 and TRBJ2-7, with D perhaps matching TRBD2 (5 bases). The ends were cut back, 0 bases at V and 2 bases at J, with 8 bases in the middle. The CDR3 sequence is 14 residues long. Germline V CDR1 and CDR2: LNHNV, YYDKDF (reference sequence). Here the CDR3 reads CATSRERATYEQYF. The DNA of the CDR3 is TGTGCCACCAGCAGAGAGCGGGCTACCTACGAGCAGTACTTC.

The CDR3 region has the DNA TGCGCCAGCAGCCAAGGGGGTAATCAGCCCCAGCATTTT. Protein sequence: CASSQGGNQPQHF. The V call is TRBV5-1, the J call TRBJ1-5; TRBD1 is a possible D gene (6 bases). With 4 bases removed from V and 4 bases from J, the gap between germline ends came to 9 bases. The CDR3 runs 13 residues. Germline V lookup: CDR1 SGHRS, CDR2 YFSETQ. Full variable domain (outside the CDR3, taken from reference TRBV5-1 and TRBJ1-5): KAGVTQTPRYLIKTRGQQVTLSCSPISGHRSVSWYQQTPGQGLQFLFEYFSETQRNKGNFPGRFSGRQFSNSRSEMNVSTLELGDSALYLCASSQGGNQPQHFGDGTRLSIL.

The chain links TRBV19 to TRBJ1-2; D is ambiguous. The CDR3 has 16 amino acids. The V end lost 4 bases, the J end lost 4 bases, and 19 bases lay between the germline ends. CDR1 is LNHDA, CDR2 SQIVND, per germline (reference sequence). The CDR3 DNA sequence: TGTGCCAGTAGTAATAGTGACCCCTCATGGGCCTATGGCTACACCTTC. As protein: CASSNSDPSWAYGYTF.

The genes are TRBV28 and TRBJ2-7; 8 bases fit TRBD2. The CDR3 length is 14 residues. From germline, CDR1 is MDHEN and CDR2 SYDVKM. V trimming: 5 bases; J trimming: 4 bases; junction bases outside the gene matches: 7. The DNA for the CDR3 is TGTGCCAGCAGTCGGGCGGGAGGAGGATACGAGCAGTACTTC. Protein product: CASSRAGGGYEQYF.

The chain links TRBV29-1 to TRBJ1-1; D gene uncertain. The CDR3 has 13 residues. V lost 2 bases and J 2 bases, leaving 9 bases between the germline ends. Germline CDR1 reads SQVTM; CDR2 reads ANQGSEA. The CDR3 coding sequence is TGCAGCGTTGAATCCGGTTACAACACTGAAGCTTTCTTT. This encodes CSVESGYNTEAFF.

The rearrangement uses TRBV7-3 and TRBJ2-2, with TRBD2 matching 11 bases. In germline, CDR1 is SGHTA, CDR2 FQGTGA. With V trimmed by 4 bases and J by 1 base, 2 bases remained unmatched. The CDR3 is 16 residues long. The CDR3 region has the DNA TGTGCCAGCAGCTGGACTAGCGGGCAGAACACCGGGGAGCTGTTTTTT. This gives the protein CASSWTSGQNTGELFF.

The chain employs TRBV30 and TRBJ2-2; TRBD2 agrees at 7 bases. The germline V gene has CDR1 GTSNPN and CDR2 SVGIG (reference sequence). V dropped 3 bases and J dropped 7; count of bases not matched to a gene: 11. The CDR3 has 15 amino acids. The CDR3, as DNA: TGTGCCTGGAGCGGGGCTAGCGGCGGTTACGGGGAGCTGTTTTTT. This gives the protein CAWSGASGGYGELFF.

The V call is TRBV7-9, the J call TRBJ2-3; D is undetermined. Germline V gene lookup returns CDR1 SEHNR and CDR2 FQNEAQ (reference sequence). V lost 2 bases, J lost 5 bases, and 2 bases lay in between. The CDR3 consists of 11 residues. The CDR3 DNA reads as TGTGCCAGCAGCTTACGAGATACGCAGTATTTT. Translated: CASSLRDTQYF.

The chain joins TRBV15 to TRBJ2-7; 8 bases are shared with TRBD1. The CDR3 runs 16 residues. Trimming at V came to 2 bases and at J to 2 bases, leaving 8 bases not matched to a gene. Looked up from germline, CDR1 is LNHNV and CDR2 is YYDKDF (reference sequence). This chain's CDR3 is CATSRWSRGPPYEQYF. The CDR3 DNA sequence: TGTGCCACCAGCAGATGGAGCAGGGGGCCCCCCTACGAGCAGTACTTC.